A single sample is the source of the 18 T cell receptor beta chains below, sequenced in a study of blood T cells in healthy people across ages. Sample-barcoded 5' priming and a J-beta primer mix drove a second PCR of roughly 7 to 11 cycles. TCRdb re-called the 5' RACE reads through MiXCR, storing one row per CDR3 protein. The sample has 1.5 million to 1.8 million distinct CDR3 sequences; about 42% are singletons. The sample was blood. These receptors were obtained from a woman in her late teens or twenties in good health.

In nucleotides, the CDR3 is TGTGCCAGCAGTGCACGTTTCGTCAATCAGCCCCAGCATTTT. Translated: CASSARFVNQPQHF. J is TRBJ1-5 and V is TRBV2, with D unclear. The CDR3 sequence is 14 residues long. V lost 4 bases and J 3 bases, leaving 10 bases between the germline ends. Germline CDR1 and CDR2: SNHLY and FYNNEI. The variable domain in full, with the rest retrieved from reference TRBV2 and TRBJ1-5, is EPEVTQTPSHQVTQMGQEVILRCVPISNHLYFYWYRQILGQKVEFLVSFYNNEISEKSEIFDDQFSVERPDGSNFTLKIRSTKLEDSAMYFCASSARFVNQPQHFGDGTRLSIL.

The chain joins TRBV9 to TRBJ1-5; D is uncertain. Trimming cost V 2 bases and J 2 bases, with 11 bases left between them. The length of the CDR3 is 15 residues. Germline V gene sequence: CDR1 SGDLS, CDR2 YYNGEE. CDR3 DNA: TGTGCCAGCAGCGTGACTGGGAGTGGCAATCAGCCCCAGCATTTT. Its translation is CASSVTGSGNQPQHF. The full variable domain, with the rest looked up from reference TRBV9 and TRBJ1-5, is DSGVTQTPKHLITATGQRVTLRCSPRSGDLSVYWYQQSLDQGLQFLIQYYNGEERAKGNILERFSAQQFPDLHSELNLSSLELGDSALYFCASSVTGSGNQPQHFGDGTRLSIL.

The genes are TRBV27 and TRBJ2-3; 13 bases map to TRBD2. This CDR3 is 18 amino acids long. Germline V CDR1 and CDR2: MNHEY, SMNVEV (reference sequence). The V segment lost 2 bases and the J segment 4 bases; nucleotides outside the gene matches: 9. This CDR3 reads CASSLIRTGLAGADTQYF. DNA for the CDR3: TGTGCCAGCAGTTTAATAAGGACCGGACTAGCGGGAGCAGATACGCAGTATTTT.

This rearrangement joins TRBV4-1 to TRBJ2-7; D gene uncertain. The CDR3 is 14 residues long. V gave up 2 bases and J gave up 1 base, with 9 bases separating them. CDR1 and CDR2 from the germline V gene are MGHRA and YSYEKL. CDR3: CASSQLDRSYEQYF. CDR3 nucleotide sequence: TGCGCCAGCAGCCAACTCGACCGATCCTACGAGCAGTACTTC.

A few counts support this clonotype. The V call is TRBV11-2, the J call TRBJ2-1; D is perhaps TRBD1 (6 bases). Deletions cut 2 bases from V and 2 bases from J, with 13 bases between. The CDR3 totals 16 residues. Looked up from germline, CDR1 is SGHAT and CDR2 is FQNNGV. The CDR3 sequence is CASSLLWDITYNEQFF. DNA for the CDR3: TGTGCCAGCAGCTTACTTTGGGACATCACCTACAATGAGCAGTTCTTC.

As concerns this clonotype: One end of the junction varies from germline; a read error may be responsible. The rearrangement uses TRBV6-5 and TRBJ2-1, with 8 bases matching TRBD1. Germline CDR1 is MNHEY and CDR2 is SVGAGI. This CDR3 spans 15 amino acids. For the CDR3, the DNA is TGTGCCGGCAGGCCCCAGGGGGCTTCCTACAATGAGCAGTTCTTC. It is translated as CAGRPQGASYNEQFF.

The V and J genes are TRBV12-3 or TRBV12-4 and TRBJ2-1; 10 bases line up with TRBD2. The CDR3 has 17 amino acids. V gave up 5 bases and J gave up 12 bases; unmatched junction bases: 19. The CDR3 sequence: CASSPFRTSGNNERQFF. In DNA form, the CDR3 reads TGTGCCAGCAGTCCGTTTCGGACTAGCGGCAACAATGAGCGGCAGTTCTTC.

This chain uses TRBV9 with TRBJ2-7; D possibly corresponds to TRBD1 (5 bases). The CDR3 covers 15 residues. V was shortened by 0 bases and J by 3 bases, with 13 bases between the two germline ends. CDR1 is SGDLS, CDR2 YYNGEE, per germline. The CDR3 region is CASSVEGAPLYEQYF. The CDR3 DNA reads TGTGCCAGCAGCGTAGAAGGGGCACCACTCTACGAGCAGTACTTC.

The rearrangement links TRBV7-2 to TRBJ1-1; maybe TRBD1 (5 bases). The germline V gene has CDR1 SGHTA and CDR2 FQGNSA. The CDR3 covers 14 residues. V was trimmed by 4 bases and J by 5 bases, leaving 14 bases between them. For the CDR3, the DNA is TGTGCCAGCAGCTGGGGCCGGGGGTTGACTGAAGCTTTCTTT. Protein: CASSWGRGLTEAFF.

The chain combines TRBV5-1 with TRBJ2-3; D perhaps matches TRBD1 (5 bases). The V end lost 3 bases, the J end lost 2 bases, and 13 bases lay between the germline ends. This CDR3 is built from 15 residues. Germline V gene lookup returns CDR1 SGHRS and CDR2 YFSETQ. Here the CDR3 reads CASSSLTALTDTQYF. The CDR3 region has the DNA TGCGCCAGCAGCTCCCTGACAGCCCTCACAGATACGCAGTATTTT.

The chain uses TRBV12-3 or TRBV12-4 and TRBJ1-5; D might be TRBD1 (5 bases). Trimming stripped 6 bases from V and 1 base from J, with 16 bases between. The CDR3 runs 16 residues. The CDR3 sequence is CASRGLGLGSNQPQHF. The CDR3 region has the DNA TGTGCCAGCAGGGGATTGGGGCTGGGGAGCAATCAGCCCCAGCATTTT.

The count of this clonotype is one. This rearrangement joins TRBV3-1 to TRBJ1-1, with TRBD1 identical over 11 bases. The germline gives CDR1 LGHDT, CDR2 YNNKEL (reference sequence). The V and J ends lost 4 bases and 7 bases, in that order; junction bases with no gene match: 8. This CDR3 comprises 15 residues. CDR3 in DNA: TGTGCCAGCAGCCCCGGGACAGGGGGTCAGAATGAAGCTTTCTTT. Its protein product is CASSPGTGGQNEAFF.

The table lists this clonotype with a few counts. The chain carries TRBV29-1 and TRBJ1-1, with D hard to call. The V and J ends lost 3 bases and 3 bases respectively, with 8 bases between them. CDR3 length: 12 residues. Germline lookup yields CDR1 SQVTM and CDR2 ANQGSEA. The DNA for the CDR3 is TGCAGCGTTGATAGGAGGGACACTGAAGCTTTCTTT. Amino acid sequence: CSVDRRDTEAFF.

The rearrangement joins TRBV7-9 to TRBJ1-4; 12 nucleotides match TRBD1. This CDR3 region has 19 residues. CDR1 SEHNR and CDR2 FQNEAQ come from the germline V gene (reference sequence). With V trimmed by 5 bases and J by 4 bases, 14 bases remained unmatched. The CDR3 DNA is TGTGCCAGCAGCGAACCGGGACAGGGGGCCCTTCGGGGTAATGAAAAACTGTTTTTT. The encoded protein is CASSEPGQGALRGNEKLFF.

The chain recombines TRBV6-2 or TRBV6-3 with TRBJ2-3; 7 bases line up with TRBD2. The V gene's germline CDR1 is MNHEY and CDR2 SVGEGT. With V trimmed by 0 bases and J by 1 base, 7 bases remained unmatched. The CDR3 is made up of 17 amino acids. The DNA of the CDR3 is TGTGCCAGCAGTTACTCCGTTCAACTAGCGCGCACAGATACGCAGTATTTT. Translated, it gives CASSYSVQLARTDTQYF.

The V gene is TRBV3-1, the J gene TRBJ2-7, with 9 bases that match TRBD1. This CDR3 is 15 amino acids long. Trimming cost V 1 base and J 1 base; bases outside gene matches: 2. CDR1 and CDR2 from the germline V gene are LGHDT and YNNKEL (reference sequence). This chain's CDR3 is CASSQGGQGSYEQYF. As DNA, the CDR3 is TGTGCCAGCAGCCAAGGGGGACAGGGATCCTACGAGCAGTACTTC.

Note on this clonotype: The junction departs from germline at one end; a sequencing error may be responsible. The chain joins TRBV27 to TRBJ1-1; D might be TRBD1 (6 bases). Germline CDR1 and CDR2: MNHEY and SMNVEV (reference sequence). This CDR3 is 14 amino acids long. DNA of the CDR3: TGTGCCAGCAGTCCGAGGACAGAGAACGCTGAAGCTTTCTTT. Translating gives CASSPRTENAEAFF.

The chain is built from TRBV7-9 and TRBJ2-5; unclear D gene. The CDR3 covers 12 residues. Germline V gene lookup returns CDR1 SEHNR and CDR2 FQNEAQ (reference sequence). Trimming took 4 bases from V and 11 from J, leaving 14 bases between them. The CDR3 nucleotides are TGTGCCAGCAGCTCCATCACCCCCGGGCAGTACTTC. It encodes CASSSITPGQYF.